This TCR beta chain appears in the sequencing data of a study of T cells in Graves' hyperthyroidism and ophthalmopathy. Uncontrolled infection, other autoimmune disease, pregnancy and lactation each barred patients from inclusion. This clonotype was seen ten or more times. Antigen specificity is unknown. Researchers amplified the TCR beta CDR3 regions from RNA transcripts. The study used the HTBI primer set for a first-round RT-PCR of the TCR CDR3. TCRdb independently ran MiXCR on the multiplex PCR reads; one entry per CDR3 protein. Of 550,000 to 600,000 distinct CDR3 sequences in the sample, roughly 50% were seen once. Germline V lookup: CDR1 SGHTA, CDR2 FQGNSA. This CDR3 comprises 15 residues. V was trimmed by 2 bases and J by 0 bases, leaving 11 bases between them. The study's findings and limits: Most expanded thyroid clonotypes above 0.001 recurred in blood. By a 13 V-J model, ophthalmopathy was set apart from stable hyperthyroidism.

This TCR came from an adult woman with Graves' disease, either hyperthyroidism or ophthalmopathy (not recorded which). The J gene is TRBJ2-7, the V gene TRBV7-2; no clear D. The material sequenced was peripheral blood or thyroid tissue (not recorded which). CDR3 sequence: CASSLTTSYSYEQYF. As DNA, the CDR3 is TGTGCCAGCAGCTTAACGACAAGCTACTCCTACGAGCAGTACTTC.